The 28 T cell receptor beta chains below all came from one sample that was sequenced in a study of T cells in Graves' hyperthyroidism and ophthalmopathy. There were TCR beta CDR3 regions amplified from RNA transcripts. The HTBI set primed first-round TCR CDR3 RT-PCR. TCRdb re-analysed the multiplex PCR reads in MiXCR, keeping a single row per CDR3 protein. This sample has 500,000 to 650,000 distinct CDR3 sequences, with around 13% found just once. The specimen was blood. Source of these receptors: a woman in her forties or fifties with Graves' ophthalmopathy.

The chain employs TRBV28 and TRBJ1-5, with D perhaps TRBD1 (6 bases). Trimming took 7 bases from V and 3 from J, leaving 10 bases between them. Germline V lookup: CDR1 MDHEN, CDR2 SYDVKM. This CDR3 has 13 amino acids. The CDR3 loop is CASKTGFNQPQHF. Written as DNA, the CDR3 is TGTGCCAGCAAGACAGGTTTCAATCAGCCCCAGCATTTT. The full variable domain, its missing parts supplied by reference TRBV28 and TRBJ1-5, is DVKVTQSSRYLVKRTGEKVFLECVQDMDHENMFWYRQDPGLGLRLIYFSYDVKMKEKGDIPEGYSVSREKKERFSLILESASTNQTSMYLCASKTGFNQPQHFGDGTRLSIL.

With regard to this clonotype: Just one base apart from a much larger clone, this may be a read error. This chain uses TRBV20-1 with TRBJ2-1; D is unclear. Germline CDR1 DFQATT, CDR2 SNEGSKA (reference sequence). CDR3 length equals 12 residues. Between the trimmed V and J ends, which lost 4 bases and 8 bases, there was a span of 12 bases. CDR3 nucleotides: TGCAGTGCTAACCCAGGTCTGCATGAGCAGTTCTTC. Residues: CSANPGLHEQFF.

As regards this clonotype: Since a much larger clone is just one base distant, this may be a read error. The V and J genes are TRBV20-1 and TRBJ1-3; tentative D call: TRBD1 (5 bases). Per germline, CDR1 DFQATT and CDR2 SNEGSKA (reference sequence). The CDR3 is made up of 14 amino acids. With 0 bases removed from V and 2 bases from J, the gap between germline ends came to 8 bases. This chain's CDR3 is CSARDGGTGNTIYF. The CDR3 region has the DNA TGCAGTGCTAGAGACGGGGGAACTGGAAACACCATATATTTT.

This clonotype was seen at least ten times. The rearrangement links TRBV5-4 to TRBJ2-3, with 8 bases that match TRBD2. CDR3 length: 15 residues. The V segment lost 5 bases and the J segment 5 bases; nucleotides outside the gene matches: 10. The germline V gene encodes CDR1 SGHNT and CDR2 YYREEE (reference sequence). Written as DNA, the CDR3 is TGTGCCAGCAGGAGGAGCGCGGGAGGAGGAGATACGCAGTATTTT. Translation: CASRRSAGGGDTQYF. The variable domain in full, completed from reference TRBV5-4 and TRBJ2-3, reads ETGVTQSPTHLIKTRGQQVTLRCSSQSGHNTVSWYQQALGQGPQFIFQYYREEENGRGNFPPRFSGLQFPNYSSELNVNALELDDSALYLCASRRSAGGGDTQYFGPGTRLTVL.

In its sample, this clonotype was seen many times. V gene TRBV20-1 combines with J gene TRBJ2-1; 15 nucleotides align to TRBD2. The CDR3 extends over 16 amino acids. CDR1 is DFQATT and CDR2 is SNEGSKA in the germline V gene (reference sequence). Trimming cost V 0 bases and J 7 bases; bases outside gene matches: 4. The DNA of the CDR3 is TGCAGTGCTAGAGAACCCGGGACTAGCGGGAGGAATGAGCAGTTCTTC. Translated: CSAREPGTSGRNEQFF.

This clonotype came up a few times. This rearrangement joins TRBV3-1 to TRBJ2-7, with TRBD2 as a possible D gene (5 bases). V dropped 0 bases and J dropped 9 bases, with 15 bases sitting between them. Per germline, CDR1 LGHDT and CDR2 YNNKEL (reference sequence). CDR3 size: 14 residues. CDR3 DNA sequence: TGTGCCAGCAGCCAAGATAAGATTTCCGGGGTGCAGTACTTC. This translates into CASSQDKISGVQYF.

This clonotype has a count of ten or more. The V gene is TRBV7-2, the J gene TRBJ2-2, with D tentatively TRBD1 (5 bases). The CDR3 consists of 14 residues. Germline V lookup: CDR1 SGHTA, CDR2 FQGNSA. Trimming shortened V by 2 bases and J by 1 base, and 5 bases separated the two germline ends. CDR3 in DNA: TGTGCCAGCAGCTTAAGGGGGAACACCGGGGAGCTGTTTTTT. Translating gives CASSLRGNTGELFF.

This clonotype was found once. This sequence joins TRBV29-1 and TRBJ1-1, with D unresolved. Germline CDR1 is SQVTM and CDR2 is ANQGSEA. The CDR3 has 11 residues. The V gene lost 7 bases and the J gene lost 2 bases, with 8 bases spanning the gap. This CDR3 reads CSAEINTEAFF. CDR3 DNA sequence: TGCAGCGCAGAGATTAACACTGAAGCTTTCTTT.

This clonotype was counted many times. This sequence joins TRBV27 and TRBJ2-7; a weak D match, TRBD2 (6 bases). Germline V gene data show CDR1 as MNHEY and CDR2 as SMNVEV (reference sequence). V shed 4 bases and J shed 2 bases, with 18 bases lying between them. This CDR3 comprises 16 residues. In nucleotides, the CDR3 is TGTGCCAGCAGTTCGGACCGGAGACTAGGAACCTACGAGCAGTACTTC. Amino acid sequence: CASSSDRRLGTYEQYF.

This clonotype was seen repeatedly, ten times or more. V is TRBV7-2 and J is TRBJ2-2, with a weak D call TRBD2 (6 bases). This CDR3 spans 15 amino acids. The V and J ends lost 6 bases and 5 bases respectively, with 16 bases between them. CDR1 and CDR2 (germline): SGHTA, FQGNSA. CDR3 coding DNA: TGTGCCAGCAGTCCGACTAGAAGGCTAACCGGGGAGCTGTTTTTT. Protein product: CASSPTRRLTGELFF.

Ten or more counts support this clonotype. The gene calls are TRBV30 and TRBJ1-1; 7 bases are a match to TRBD1. Germline CDR1 GTSNPN, CDR2 SVGIG (reference sequence). Trimming took 0 bases from V and 1 from J; bases not matched to a gene: 8. The CDR3 is 16 amino acids. CDR3 sequence reads: CAWSVLGGQTNTEAFF. As DNA, the CDR3 is TGTGCCTGGAGTGTCCTGGGGGGACAGACGAACACTGAAGCTTTCTTT.

This clonotype came up many times. V is TRBV4-2 and J is TRBJ1-6; D not resolved. Trimming left V 1 base short and J 10 bases short, with 8 bases between. Germline V gene lookup returns CDR1 LGHNA and CDR2 YNFKEQ. The CDR3 extends over 13 amino acids. In DNA, the CDR3 is TGTGCCAGCAGCCAAGTAGCGGAGTCACCCCTCCACTTT. It codes for CASSQVAESPLHF.

This clonotype occurred a few times. This chain links TRBV29-1 with TRBJ2-7; TRBD1 matches 8 bases. CDR3 length equals 13 residues. Germline V gives CDR1 SQVTM, CDR2 ANQGSEA. V lost 7 bases and J lost 2; bases outside the gene matches: 7. The CDR3 DNA sequence: TGCAGCGCAAAAGACAGGGGCCCCTACGAGCAGTACTTC. Its translation: CSAKDRGPYEQYF.

This clonotype was counted only a few times. V and J are TRBV14 and TRBJ2-7, with D tentatively TRBD1 (6 bases). CDR1 and CDR2 from the germline V gene are SGHDN and FVKESK. The V gene lost 3 bases and the J gene lost 3 bases, with 9 bases spanning the gap. This CDR3 has 13 amino acids. CDR3 residues: CASSQLTGYEQYF. The CDR3 DNA sequence: TGTGCCAGCAGCCAGTTGACAGGCTACGAGCAGTACTTC.

This rearrangement joins TRBV28 to TRBJ1-6; the D is unclear. The V end lost 7 bases, the J end lost 7 bases, and 11 bases lay between the germline ends. The V gene's germline CDR1 is MDHEN and CDR2 SYDVKM. This CDR3 comprises 13 residues. The CDR3 protein is CASNPGINSPLHF. The CDR3, as DNA: TGTGCCAGCAATCCGGGGATCAATTCACCCCTCCACTTT. Full variable domain (remainder filled in from reference TRBV28 and TRBJ1-6): DVKVTQSSRYLVKRTGEKVFLECVQDMDHENMFWYRQDPGLGLRLIYFSYDVKMKEKGDIPEGYSVSREKKERFSLILESASTNQTSMYLCASNPGINSPLHFGNGTRLTVT.

The V call is TRBV10-3, the J call TRBJ2-1; 8 nucleotides agree with TRBD2. V lost 8 bases to trimming and J lost 12 bases; unmatched junction nucleotides: 6. CDR1 ENHRY and CDR2 SYGVKD come from the germline V gene. CDR3 length: 11 amino acids. CDR3 sequence (DNA): TGTGCCATCGCCGGGAGGGCTCTGCAGTTCTTC. Residues: CAIAGRALQFF.

This clonotype was seen many times. This chain uses TRBV15 with TRBJ2-1; D possibly corresponds to TRBD1 (6 bases). The length of the CDR3 is 15 residues. CDR1 is LNHNV, CDR2 YYDKDF, per germline (reference sequence). Trimming cost V 1 base and J 6 bases, with 13 bases left between them. CDR3 sequence: CATSRAGRGFNEQFF. Written as DNA, the CDR3 is TGTGCCACCAGCAGAGCTGGCAGGGGATTCAATGAGCAGTTCTTC.

This clonotype has more than one count but fewer than ten. The V and J genes are TRBV5-8 and TRBJ1-2; D remains ambiguous. The CDR3 is made up of 14 amino acids. V was pared by 5 bases and J by 1 base, with 12 bases between. Germline CDR1 and CDR2: SGHTS and YDEGEE. This CDR3 reads CASRGSPINYGYTF. The CDR3 DNA reads as TGTGCCAGCAGGGGCTCACCAATTAACTATGGCTACACCTTC.

This clonotype came up many times. The genes are TRBV28 and TRBJ2-5; unclear D gene. CDR3 length: 14 residues. Per germline, CDR1 MDHEN and CDR2 SYDVKM. V shed 2 bases and J shed 6 bases, with 13 bases lying between them. CDR3 residues: CASSLGTLLQTQYF. DNA of the CDR3: TGTGCCAGCAGTTTAGGTACTCTCCTCCAGACCCAGTACTTC. The whole variable domain, filled in from reference TRBV28 and TRBJ2-5, reads DVKVTQSSRYLVKRTGEKVFLECVQDMDHENMFWYRQDPGLGLRLIYFSYDVKMKEKGDIPEGYSVSREKKERFSLILESASTNQTSMYLCASSLGTLLQTQYFGPGTRLLVL.

This clonotype showed up just a few times. The chain is built from TRBV4-3 and TRBJ1-6; 8 bases are shared with TRBD1. This CDR3 region has 16 residues. From germline, CDR1 is LGHNA and CDR2 YSLEER. After removal of 0 bases from V and 10 bases from J, the junction contained 8 bases not matched to a gene. CDR3 sequence: CASSQDSRTGGSPLHF. The CDR3 DNA reads as TGCGCCAGCAGCCAAGACTCCAGAACAGGGGGATCACCCCTCCACTTT.

The V and J genes are TRBV2 and TRBJ2-1; no definite D call. Trimming left V 7 bases short and J 4 bases short, with 14 bases between. The CDR3 is made up of 14 amino acids. Germline CDR1 SNHLY, CDR2 FYNNEI. CDR3 in amino acids: CASMLLAVYNEQFF. CDR3 in DNA: TGTGCCAGCATGCTCCTGGCGGTTTACAATGAGCAGTTCTTC.

The sample holds many counts of this clonotype. V is TRBV7-6 and J is TRBJ2-1; D remains unclear. Deletions cut 5 bases from V and 7 bases from J, with 12 bases between. The CDR3 runs 13 residues. CDR1 and CDR2 from the germline V gene are SGHVS and FNYEAQ. CDR3 sequence (DNA): TGTGCCAGCAGCCGTACTATCGGGAATGAGCAGTTCTTC. Protein sequence: CASSRTIGNEQFF.

Notes on this clonotype: With a much larger clone just one base away, this may be a read error. J is TRBJ1-1 and V is TRBV5-1; D not certain. Germline values: CDR1 SGHRS, CDR2 YFSETQ. CDR3 length: 14 residues. V lost 4 bases and J 1 base, leaving 11 bases between the germline ends. CDR3 DNA: TGCGCCAGCAGCCCACGGGTTGCGAACACTGAAGCTTTCTTT. It yields the protein CASSPRVANTEAFF.

V gene TRBV4-1 combines with J gene TRBJ1-2; D is undetermined. V shed 1 base and J shed 8 bases, with 17 bases lying between them. Germline V gives CDR1 MGHRA, CDR2 YSYEKL. The CDR3 is made up of 15 amino acids. The CDR3 here is CASSQVMTANGGYTF. CDR3 sequence (DNA): TGCGCCAGCAGCCAAGTAATGACGGCTAACGGCGGCTACACCTTC.

There are a few counts of this clonotype. This may stem from a read error, because a much larger clone lies one nucleotide away. V usage is TRBV27 and J usage is TRBJ1-1; D unresolved. CDR1 MNHEY and CDR2 SMNVEV come from the germline V gene (reference sequence). Trimming pared 5 bases from V and 1 base from J, leaving 8 bases between. The CDR3 is made up of 13 amino acids. The CDR3 is CASSGLTNTEAFF. CDR3 nucleotides: TGTGCCAGCAGTGGACTGACGAACACTGAAGCTTTCTTT.

This clonotype was seen repeatedly, ten times or more. The rearrangement links TRBV28 to TRBJ1-4; weak D call: TRBD1 (6 bases). This CDR3 has 14 residues. V was trimmed by 6 bases and J by 10 bases, leaving 18 bases between them. Germline assignment: CDR1 MDHEN and CDR2 SYDVKM. Here the CDR3 reads CASRVTGTSGKLFF. Written as DNA, the CDR3 is TGTGCCAGCAGGGTAACAGGGACCTCGGGAAAACTGTTTTTT.

This clonotype was observed many times. This chain connects TRBV28 to TRBJ2-1; D is unresolved. This CDR3 is 14 amino acids long. The ends were cut back, 5 bases at V and 0 bases at J, with 8 bases in the middle. From germline, CDR1 is MDHEN and CDR2 SYDVKM. The CDR3 sequence: CASSPTGSYNEQFF. As DNA, the CDR3 is TGTGCCAGCAGTCCTACGGGCTCCTACAATGAGCAGTTCTTC. Together with reference TRBV28 and TRBJ2-1, the CDR3 gives the full variable domain: DVKVTQSSRYLVKRTGEKVFLECVQDMDHENMFWYRQDPGLGLRLIYFSYDVKMKEKGDIPEGYSVSREKKERFSLILESASTNQTSMYLCASSPTGSYNEQFFGPGTRLTVL.

This clonotype was recorded at least ten times. The chain carries TRBV28 and TRBJ1-5; D gene unclear. V was pared by 0 bases and J by 2 bases, with 11 bases between. The CDR3 runs to 16 residues. The germline CDR1 and CDR2 sequences are MDHEN and SYDVKM. The CDR3 loop is CASSLWSGNGNQPQHF. In DNA, the CDR3 is TGTGCCAGCAGTTTATGGTCCGGGAACGGCAATCAGCCCCAGCATTTT.